This is a list of T cell receptor beta chains from one sample in a study of shared clonotypes between healthy human individuals. Assay: immunoSEQ multiplex PCR; the TCRdb copy retains only in-frame clones and omits some. There are over 1.5 million clones in the sample; 95% to 99% occur only once, and 0.4% to 0.45% lies in the top ten. Sequencing used naive CD4+ T cells sorted from blood. These TCRs come from a man between 25 and 39 years old in good health. Both conserved end residues are part of each CDR3. A D gene is named only where the DNA matches it firmly. For some rows the clone size is stated as once, few or many, or as a class when expanded; others skip it.

v_gene: TRBV18
abundance: NA
j_gene: TRBJ2-2
d_gene: NA
CDR3aa: CASSPPSKNTGELFF
CDR3nt: TGTGCCAGCTCACCACCGTCGAAGAACACCGGGGAGCTGTTTTTT

v_gene: TRBV7-9
abundance: NA
j_gene: TRBJ2-7
d_gene: NA
CDR3aa: CASSLIPQREQYF
CDR3nt: TGTGCCAGCAGCTTAATCCCTCAGCGAGAGCAGTACTTC

v_gene: TRBV19
abundance: NA
j_gene: TRBJ2-7
d_gene: TRBD2
CDR3aa: CASSPLAGIGEQYF
CDR3nt: TGTGCCAGTAGTCCGTTAGCGGGAATCGGCGAGCAGTACTTC

v_gene: TRBV7-2
abundance: NA
j_gene: TRBJ2-3
d_gene: NA
CDR3aa: CASSRLYTDTQYF
CDR3nt: TGTGCCAGCAGCCGTCTATACACAGATACGCAGTATTTT

v_gene: TRBV7-8
abundance: NA
j_gene: TRBJ1-4
d_gene: NA
CDR3aa: CASSPGQTNEKLFF
CDR3nt: TGTGCCAGCAGCCCAGGTCAAACTAATGAAAAACTGTTTTTT

v_gene: TRBV7-2
abundance: once
j_gene: TRBJ1-2
d_gene: NA
CDR3aa: CASSFDASLSYTF
CDR3nt: TGTGCCAGCAGCTTCGACGCTTCTCTCAGCTACACCTTC

v_gene: TRBV9
abundance: NA
j_gene: TRBJ2-2
d_gene: TRBD1
CDR3aa: CASSVVAGQGTTGELFF
CDR3nt: TGTGCCAGCAGCGTAGTGGCGGGACAGGGTACCACCGGGGAGCTGTTTTTT

v_gene: TRBV11-3
abundance: NA
j_gene: TRBJ2-2
d_gene: NA
CDR3aa: CASSWRGNTGELFF
CDR3nt: TGTGCCAGCAGCTGGAGGGGAAACACCGGGGAGCTGTTTTTT

v_gene: TRBV6-5
abundance: NA
j_gene: TRBJ1-5
d_gene: NA
CDR3aa: CASSYLGVGGNQPQHF
CDR3nt: TGTGCCAGCAGTTACTTGGGGGTCGGCGGCAATCAGCCCCAGCATTTT

v_gene: TRBV11-2
abundance: NA
j_gene: TRBJ1-4
d_gene: NA
CDR3aa: CASSVGPREATNEKLFF
CDR3nt: TGTGCCAGCAGCGTAGGTCCTAGGGAGGCAACTAATGAAAAACTGTTTTTT

v_gene: TRBV19
abundance: NA
j_gene: TRBJ1-5
d_gene: NA
CDR3aa: CASSRLGNQPQHF
CDR3nt: TGTGCCAGTAGCCGTTTAGGCAATCAGCCCCAGCATTTT

v_gene: TRBV7-6
abundance: once
j_gene: TRBJ1-4
d_gene: NA
CDR3aa: CASSVRPSATNEKLFF
CDR3nt: TGTGCCAGCAGCGTGCGGCCATCTGCAACTAATGAAAAACTGTTTTTT

v_gene: TRBV11-2
abundance: NA
j_gene: TRBJ2-1
d_gene: NA
CDR3aa: CASSYPQRPTYNEQFF
CDR3nt: TGTGCCAGCAGCTACCCCCAGAGACCGACCTACAATGAGCAGTTCTTC